This T cell receptor beta chain was documented in a study of graft-versus-host responses after intestinal transplantation. Looking at the study overall: Each recipient received anti-thymocyte globulin induction, then tacrolimus and steroids for approximately 3 years.

The CDR3 consists of 16 residues. V was trimmed by 0 bases and J by 1 base, leaving 11 bases between them. Germline V lookup: CDR1 MGHRA, CDR2 YSYEKL. Overall study results and limits: High graft-versus-host to host-versus-graft clonal ratios were found in allografts of patients who had graft-donor T cell macrochimerism.

Remarks on this clone: Its antigen is as yet unknown.

Repertoires were generated with immunoSEQ multiplex PCR, while TCRdb's copy carries only in-frame clones and drops some. Of some 90,000 clones in the sample, 75% to 95% are singletons; the top ten hold approximately 6%. The V and J genes are TRBV4-1 and TRBJ2-3; the D call may be TRBD1 or TRBD2 (5 bases each). This sequence was found in a human donor who received an intestinal transplant. The source was unstimulated CD8+ T cells sorted from spleen or lymph node cells, collected before intestinal transplant. Here the CDR3 reads CASSQEVLGGTDTQYF. The CDR3 DNA reads TGCGCCAGCAGCCAAGAAGTGTTGGGGGGCACAGATACGCAGTATTTT.